The TCR beta chain under discussion was sequenced for a study of blood T cell repertoires in COVID-19. Per the original methods: Reference gene primer amplification gave estimated nucleated cell counts. Using immunoSEQ multiplex PCR, the repertoire was profiled, and TCRdb retains in-frame clones only, with some absent. V and J calls plus clone size are reproduced from that table; the DNA served to infer D and trimming. Among 140,000 or so clones listed, 75% to 85% were seen once. V trimming: 2 bases; J trimming: 2 bases; junction bases outside the gene matches: 7. This CDR3 region has 16 residues. In germline, CDR1 is SGHTA, CDR2 FQGNSA.

This clonotype was obtained from a man between 60 and 75 years old with active or convalescent COVID-19. The specimen was peripheral blood. V is TRBV7-2 and J is TRBJ2-7; 9 bases line up with TRBD2. The CDR3 reads CASSLQAGGRPYEQYF. DNA for the CDR3: TGTGCCAGCAGCTTACAAGCGGGGGGCCGGCCCTACGAGCAGTACTTC.